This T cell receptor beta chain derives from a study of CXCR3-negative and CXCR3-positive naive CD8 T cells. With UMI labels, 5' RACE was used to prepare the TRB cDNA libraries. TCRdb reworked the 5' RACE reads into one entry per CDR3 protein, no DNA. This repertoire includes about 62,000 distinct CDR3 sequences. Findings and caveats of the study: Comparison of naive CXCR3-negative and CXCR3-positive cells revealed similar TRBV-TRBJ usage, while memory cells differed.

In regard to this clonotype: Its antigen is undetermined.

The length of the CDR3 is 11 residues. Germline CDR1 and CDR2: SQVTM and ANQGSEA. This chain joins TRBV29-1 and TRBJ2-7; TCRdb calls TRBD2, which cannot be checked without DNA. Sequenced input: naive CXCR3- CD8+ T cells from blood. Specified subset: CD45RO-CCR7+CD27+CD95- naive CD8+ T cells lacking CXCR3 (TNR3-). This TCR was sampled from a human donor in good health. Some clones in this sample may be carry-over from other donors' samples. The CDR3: CSGGGEYEQYF.